This entry describes one T cell receptor beta chain. The target antigen is unknown. Germline V gives CDR1 MNHEY, CDR2 SMNVEV (reference sequence). The CDR3 loop spans 16 amino acids. Trimming pared 1 base from V and 0 bases from J, leaving 11 bases between. This sample is part of a study of radiotherapy plus CTLA-4 blockade in lung cancer. Study-wide points: It was early blood T cell clone dynamics, with interferon-beta, that reportedly best predicted response. After radiotherapy and ipilimumab, tumor-derived clones expanded in peripheral blood.

Produced via immunoSEQ multiplex PCR; TCRdb's table is partial and in-frame only. Found here are some 98,000 clones, roughly four fifths of them singletons; the top ten hold around 3.6%. Receiving focal radiation plus CTLA-4 blockade with ipilimumab were patients who had chemo-refractory metastatic non-small-cell lung cancer. This TCR was recovered from a human donor with non-small cell lung cancer who had a partial response to radiotherapy plus ipilimumab. This rearrangement joins TRBV27 to TRBJ2-3; no definite D call. Specimen: peripheral blood, collected from a patient treated with radiotherapy plus ipilimumab. The CDR3 protein is CASSLYWQESTDTQYF. Here the CDR3 DNA reads TGTGCCAGCAGTTTATATTGGCAGGAAAGCACAGATACGCAGTATTTT.